The rows below give T cell receptor beta chains drawn from one sample of a study of blood T cell repertoires in COVID-19. TCRdb's copy holds only in-frame clones and misses some; the assay was immunoSEQ multiplex PCR. The table has some 180,000 clones, 85% seen once. Specimen: peripheral blood. These TCRs come from a woman aged 60-75 years with acute or convalescent COVID-19. Both conserved end residues are part of each CDR3. The order of the fields is clone size, V gene, J gene, D gene, CDR3 DNA, CDR3 protein. The D gene is left open where the match is weak. Size is omitted from some rows. Given values are once, few, many or a class for expanded clones.

>.|TRBV11-3|TRBJ2-1|.
TGTGCCAGCAGCCCCGCCGGTCGCGGCAATGAGCAGTTCTTC
CASSPAGRGNEQFF
>.|TRBV20-1|TRBJ2-3|TRBD2
TGCAGTGCTAATCTAGCGGGAGTACAGTATTTT
CSANLAGVQYF
>few|TRBV2|TRBJ1-3|.
TGTGCCAGCAGTGTGGGGGCAGCCGCTGGAAACACCATATATTTT
CASSVGAAAGNTIYF
>.|TRBV19|TRBJ1-4|TRBD1
TGTGCCAGTAGTACCGTTGACAGGGGAACTAATGAAAAACTGTTTTTT
CASSTVDRGTNEKLFF
>.|TRBV27|TRBJ1-2|.
TGTGCCAGCAGTTCCTATTCCAGGGAGGAGGGGAGAGGCTACACCTTC
CASSSYSREEGRGYTF
>.|TRBV28|TRBJ2-1|TRBD1
TGTGCCAGCAGTTTAGGGACAGGGGGGTTGAATGAGCAGTTCTTC
CASSLGTGGLNEQFF
>.|TRBV5-1|TRBJ2-3|.
TGCGCCAGCAGCTCAGGAGGCAGCCTAAAAGATACGCAGTATTTT
CASSSGGSLKDTQYF
>.|TRBV5-5|TRBJ1-5|.
TGTGCCAGCAGCTTCTCTCTCAGGGCGGTGGAGAATCAGCCCCAGCATTTT
CASSFSLRAVENQPQHF
>.|TRBV2|TRBJ1-2|.
TGTGCCAGCAGTGAAACACCTAACTATGGCTACACCTTC
CASSETPNYGYTF
>.|TRBV12-5|TRBJ1-2|.
TGTGCTAGTGACGACAGAGTTAACTATGGCTACACCTTC
CASDDRVNYGYTF
>.|TRBV7-9|TRBJ2-2|TRBD2
TGTGCCAGCACCTATACAGCGGGGGCGAACACCGGGGAGCTGTTTTTT
CASTYTAGANTGELFF
>.|TRBV7-8|TRBJ2-3|TRBD1
TGTGCCAGCAGCTTAGACAGGGGGCGGGCCGATACGCAGTATTTT
CASSLDRGRADTQYF
>few|TRBV9|TRBJ2-2|.
TGTGCCAGCAGCGTAGGGCAGGGTAACACCGGGGAGCTGTTTTTT
CASSVGQGNTGELFF
>.|TRBV19|TRBJ1-1|.
TGTGCCAGTAGTTTTCTAGGGGGTCCTGAAGCTTTCTTT
CASSFLGGPEAFF
>.|TRBV18|TRBJ2-6|.
TGTGCCAGCTCAGCCATCGGCTCTGGGGCCAACGTCCTGACTTTC
CASSAIGSGANVLTF
>once|TRBV28|TRBJ1-1|.
TGTGCCATTCGGGGGAACACTGAAGCTTTCTTT
CAIRGNTEAFF
>.|TRBV6-1|TRBJ1-2|.
TGTGCCAGCAGTGACCCAGGCAGGGACTATGGCTACACCTTC
CASSDPGRDYGYTF
>.|TRBV19|TRBJ1-4|.
TGTGCCAGTTTGGGGCTGACGACTGCAACTAATGAAAAACTGTTTTTT
CASLGLTTATNEKLFF
>.|TRBV5-5|TRBJ2-6|.
TGTGCCAGCAGCTTGGGGGCCACGTCGGCTGGGGCCAACGTCCTGACTTTC
CASSLGATSAGANVLTF
>few|TRBV30|TRBJ1-2|.
TGTGCCTGGAGACAGGGCTATGGCTACACCTTC
CAWRQGYGYTF
>.|TRBV13|TRBJ1-6|TRBD1
TGTGCCAGCAGCCTCGGACAGGGAAGGCGTAATTCACCCCTCCACTTT
CASSLGQGRRNSPLHF
>.|TRBV18|TRBJ1-2|.
TGTGCCAGCTCACCAGGGGCGTATGGCTACACCTTC
CASSPGAYGYTF
>.|TRBV7-2|TRBJ1-2|.
TGTGCCAGCAGCTTAGGTGTGGGGCTTGCTAACTATGGCTACACCTTC
CASSLGVGLANYGYTF
>.|TRBV18|TRBJ2-2|.
TGTGCCAGCTCACCACCGCTGGGGCCAGGGACCGGGGAGCTGTTTTTT
CASSPPLGPGTGELFF
>.|TRBV6-6|TRBJ2-1|TRBD2
TGTGCCAGCAGTCGCTCCCGGGGGGGGAGCACCGACAATGAGCAGTTCTTC
CASSRSRGGSTDNEQFF
>.|TRBV5-6|TRBJ1-2|TRBD1
TGTGCCAGCAGCTTACGGACAGGGGCCCGTGGTGGCTACACCTTC
CASSLRTGARGGYTF
>few|TRBV28|TRBJ1-6|TRBD1
TGTGCCAGCATCTCAAAGGGGACAGGGAAAACACCCCTCCACTTT
CASISKGTGKTPLHF
>.|TRBV5-1|TRBJ2-3|TRBD2
TGCGCCAGCAGCTTCACTAGCGGTTGGGTGGATACGCAGTATTTT
CASSFTSGWVDTQYF
>.|TRBV5-1|TRBJ2-5|TRBD2
TGCGCCAGCAGAGGAGGGGCGGGAGGACTCGAAGAGACCCAGTACTTC
CASRGGAGGLEETQYF
>.|TRBV2|TRBJ2-5|.
TGTGCCAGCAGTGTGGGCGGGACCCAAGAGACCCAGTACTTC
CASSVGGTQETQYF
>.|TRBV19|TRBJ1-6|TRBD1
TGTGCCAGTAGTATTGCTGGGACAGGGCGTTCCTATAATTCACCCCTCCACTTT
CASSIAGTGRSYNSPLHF
>.|TRBV4-1|TRBJ2-5|.
TGCGCCAGCAGCCAAGACCCGAGGTCGCAAGAGACCCAGTACTTC
CASSQDPRSQETQYF
>few|TRBV29-1|TRBJ2-5|.
TGCAGCGTTGGCGGGGCCCCAGGGCAGACCCAGTACTTC
CSVGGAPGQTQYF
>.|TRBV6-5|TRBJ1-5|.
TGTGCCAGCAGTTACTCCAGGAGCAATCAGCCCCAGCATTTT
CASSYSRSNQPQHF
>.|TRBV11-3|TRBJ2-1|TRBD1
TGTGCCAGCAGCTTAGGCTCGACAGGGGATGAGCAGTTCTTC
CASSLGSTGDEQFF
>.|TRBV19|TRBJ1-5|.
TGTGCCAGTAGCCCACAAGGGGTTGAAGCCCAGCATTTT
CASSPQGVEAQHF
>.|TRBV11-2|TRBJ1-6|.
TGTGCCAGCAGCTTGGACCTGGGACTGAACTCACCCCTCCACTTT
CASSLDLGLNSPLHF
>.|TRBV3-1/TRBV3-2|TRBJ2-7|TRBD1
TGTGCCAGCAGCCAAGATAGGACAGGGAAGCAGTACTTC
CASSQDRTGKQYF
>few|TRBV7-2|TRBJ1-4|.
TGTGCCAGCAGCTTTCTAGGGGGTGAAAAACTGTTTTTT
CASSFLGGEKLFF
>.|TRBV28|TRBJ2-5|TRBD1
TGTGCCAGCAGTTTGGGACAGGGTTTTCAAGAGACCCAGTACTTC
CASSLGQGFQETQYF
>.|TRBV15|TRBJ1-5|.
TGTGCCACCAGCTCAGAGGGATATGGCAGTCAGCCCCAGCATTTT
CATSSEGYGSQPQHF
>.|TRBV20-1|TRBJ1-1|.
TGCAGTGCTAGTAGGGAGGTGAACACTGAAGCTTTCTTT
CSASREVNTEAFF
>few|TRBV19|TRBJ1-2|TRBD1
TGTGCCAGTACCTCCGGACAGGGAAGGACTAACTATGGCTACACCTTC
CASTSGQGRTNYGYTF
>.|TRBV28|TRBJ2-2|.
TGTGCCAGCAGCCCCCCAGCGCCGAACACCGGGGAGCTGTTTTTT
CASSPPAPNTGELFF
>once|TRBV7-2|TRBJ2-2|TRBD2
TGTGCCAGCGGCGGGGGACTAGCGGGGTCCGGGGAGCTGTTTTTT
CASGGGLAGSGELFF
>.|TRBV2|TRBJ1-2|TRBD1
TGTGCCAGCAACCGGGACAGATGGGGCTTGGATGGCTACACCTTC
CASNRDRWGLDGYTF
>.|TRBV9|TRBJ1-2|TRBD1
TGTGCCAGCAGCGCCGAGGGACAGGCGGGTTTTAACTATGGCTACACCTTC
CASSAEGQAGFNYGYTF
>once|TRBV9|TRBJ1-2|.
TGTGCCAGCAGCGTAGCTACGGGGGAAGGGCTCTATGGCTACACCTTC
CASSVATGEGLYGYTF
>.|TRBV5-1|TRBJ2-3|TRBD1
TGCGCCAGCAGTTTGGGACAGTTCTCCGCAGATACGCAGTATTTT
CASSLGQFSADTQYF
>.|TRBV11-1|TRBJ1-2|.
TGTGCCAGCAGCTTAGGAGGAATTGGCTACACCTTC
CASSLGGIGYTF
>once|TRBV19|TRBJ1-2|TRBD1
TGTGCCAGTCGCCCGGGACAGGGGAGGGTCGGCTACACCTTC
CASRPGQGRVGYTF
>.|TRBV5-1|TRBJ1-1|.
TGCGCCAGCAGCTTACAGGAGAACACTGAAGCTTTCTTT
CASSLQENTEAFF
>.|TRBV6-1|TRBJ1-3|TRBD1
TGTGCCAGCAGTGAAGCGCGGCTGGGACAGGGAAGAAACACCATATATTTT
CASSEARLGQGRNTIYF